This passage covers 13 T cell receptor beta chains from one sample sequenced in a study of blood T cell repertoires in COVID-19. Assay: immunoSEQ multiplex PCR; the TCRdb copy retains only in-frame clones and omits some. The table lists more than 350,000 clones, roughly nine tenths of them singletons. The sample was PBMCs or T cells enriched from blood (not recorded which). The receptors originated from a man aged 18 to 35 who had recovered from COVID-19.

The chain uses TRBV6-5 and TRBJ1-5; D gene unclear. V was cut by 0 bases and J by 0 bases, with 6 bases left in between. The CDR3 is made up of 15 amino acids. Germline V gene data show CDR1 as MNHEY and CDR2 as SVGAGI. DNA for the CDR3: TGTGCCAGCAGTTACTCGCAGTATAGCAATCAGCCCCAGCATTTT. As protein: CASSYSQYSNQPQHF.

This chain links TRBV6-5 with TRBJ1-1, with D possibly TRBD1 on 6 matching bases. The CDR3 runs to 15 residues. Looked up from germline, CDR1 is MNHEY and CDR2 is SVGAGI. Trimming cost V 3 bases and J 3 bases, with 14 bases left between them. CDR3 sequence reads: CASSYGPPGDTEAFF. The CDR3 coding sequence is TGTGCCAGCAGTTATGGTCCTCCAGGGGACACTGAAGCTTTCTTT.

The chain employs TRBV7-2 and TRBJ2-7, with TRBD2 matching over 7 bases. This CDR3 is 15 amino acids long. Germline-derived CDR1 and CDR2 are SGHTA and FQGNSA. J gave up 4 bases and V 5 bases, and 11 bases lay outside the gene matches. CDR3 DNA sequence: TGTGCCAGCAGCCTGTCGGGGGGAGGAAATTACGAGCAGTACTTC. It specifies CASSLSGGGNYEQYF.

This chain joins TRBV24-1 and TRBJ2-5; unclear D gene. V was shortened by 3 bases and J by 9 bases, with 13 bases between the two germline ends. The CDR3 has 13 amino acids. Per germline, CDR1 KGHDR and CDR2 SFDVKD. Written as DNA, the CDR3 is TGTGCCACCAGTGATACCGCCCTGAGTCCCCAGTACTTC. This encodes CATSDTALSPQYF.

The chain combines TRBV5-4 with TRBJ2-2; 10 bases line up with TRBD2. The CDR3 sequence is 16 residues long. Germline V lookup: CDR1 SGHNT, CDR2 YYREEE (reference sequence). J gave up 5 bases and V 0 bases, and 4 bases lay outside the gene matches. This CDR3 reads CASSLGVLAGTGELFF. The CDR3 DNA reads as TGTGCCAGCAGCTTGGGTGTACTAGCGGGGACCGGGGAGCTGTTTTTT.

This rearrangement joins TRBV2 to TRBJ2-2, with 11 bases matching TRBD2. The CDR3 sequence is 15 residues long. The V segment lost 8 bases and the J segment 2 bases; nucleotides outside the gene matches: 4. Germline-derived CDR1 and CDR2 are SNHLY and FYNNEI. The CDR3 region has the DNA TGTGCCAGCCGGACTAGCGGGCAAAACACCGGGGAGCTGTTTTTT. Protein: CASRTSGQNTGELFF.

This chain connects TRBV5-1 to TRBJ1-6, with a possible D match to TRBD1 (5 bases). This CDR3 has 14 residues. Germline assignment: CDR1 SGHRS and CDR2 YFSETQ. V was trimmed by 0 bases and J by 5 bases, leaving 6 bases between them. The CDR3 here is CASSLGQNNSPLHF. CDR3 nucleotide sequence: TGCGCCAGCAGCTTGGGACAGAATAATTCACCCCTCCACTTT.

The V gene is TRBV27, the J gene TRBJ2-7; perhaps TRBD1 as D (5 bases). CDR3 size: 13 residues. The germline V gene has CDR1 MNHEY and CDR2 SMNVEV (reference sequence). Between the trimmed V and J ends, which lost 3 bases and 3 bases, there was a span of 9 bases. The CDR3 protein is CASSLTALYEQYF. CDR3 DNA: TGTGCCAGCAGTTTGACAGCCCTCTACGAGCAGTACTTC.

The V call is TRBV7-3, the J call TRBJ2-1; tentatively, D is TRBD2 (5 bases). The germline CDR1 and CDR2 sequences are SGHTA and FQGTGA. V lost 5 bases, J lost 4 bases, and 15 bases lay in between. The CDR3 covers 15 residues. CDR3 nucleotides: TGTGCCAGCAGCACTGACTCGGGGAGTTACAATGAGCAGTTCTTC. Translated: CASSTDSGSYNEQFF.

The rearrangement joins TRBV12-3 or TRBV12-4 to TRBJ2-1; possible D gene TRBD1, 6 bases. The CDR3 has 13 residues. V lost 6 bases and J 3 bases, leaving 9 bases between the germline ends. In nucleotides, the CDR3 is TGTGCCAGCAGCGCGGACAGCTACAATGAGCAGTTCTTC. The encoded protein is CASSADSYNEQFF.

V is TRBV18 and J is TRBJ1-5; D may be TRBD1 (5 bases). Germline CDR1 reads KGHSH; CDR2 reads LQKENI. The CDR3 is 14 residues long. V was shortened by 3 bases and J by 5 bases, with 11 bases between the two germline ends. CDR3: CASSPSGDDQPQHF. The CDR3 DNA reads TGTGCCAGCTCACCGTCGGGGGATGATCAGCCCCAGCATTTT.

The J gene is TRBJ1-4, the V gene TRBV25-1; D perhaps matches TRBD1 (6 bases). Trimming stripped 7 bases from V and 8 bases from J, with 17 bases between. Germline loops: CDR1 MGHDK, CDR2 SYGVNS. CDR3 length equals 14 residues. CDR3 nucleotide sequence: TGTGCCAGCAACGAAGGCAGGGGACGCGAAAAACTGTTTTTT. It translates to CASNEGRGREKLFF.

The V call is TRBV11-2, the J call TRBJ2-7, with 10 bases that match TRBD2. The germline V gene encodes CDR1 SGHAT and CDR2 FQNNGV. The CDR3 has 14 amino acids. V lost 3 bases to trimming and J lost 6 bases; unmatched junction nucleotides: 5. For the CDR3, the DNA is TGTGCCAGCAGCTTGACTAGCGGGTCTTTCGAGCAGTACTTC. Amino acid sequence: CASSLTSGSFEQYF.